This TCR beta chain originates from a study of blood T cell repertoires in COVID-19. Study information: Samples came from the United States, Italy and Spain, spanning acute and convalescent COVID-19. T cells, B-cell-depleted T cells, or PBMCs supplied cDNA or gDNA.

Trimming left V 3 bases short and J 0 bases short, with 11 bases between. This CDR3 contains 14 residues. The germline V gene encodes CDR1 GTSNPN and CDR2 SVGIG (reference sequence). This clone has just a few counts. In the authors' workflow: Cell counts per sample came from amplifying reference gene primers. TCRdb keeps only in-frame clones here, not all; method: immunoSEQ multiplex PCR. Clone size and the V and J calls come from that table; the DNA yielded D and trimming. The sample yields 150,000 to 200,000 clones, approximately 82% seen once. This TCR derives from a woman of 80 years or more with acute or convalescent COVID-19. Sequencing was done on a sample of peripheral blood. The J gene is TRBJ2-5, the V gene TRBV30; unclear D gene. CDR3 loop: CAWRRIINQETQYF. CDR3 coding DNA: TGTGCCTGGAGGAGGATCATAAACCAAGAGACCCAGTACTTC.